This entry lists 29 T cell receptor beta chains sequenced from one sample in a study of blood T cell repertoires in COVID-19. Assay used: immunoSEQ multiplex PCR; TCRdb lists only in-frame clones, some missing. The sample includes about half a million clones, 70% to 90% of them seen just once. Sequenced input: peripheral blood. Receptors were obtained from a human donor in a cohort sampled during active COVID-19.

This clone was seen only once. The chain combines TRBV28 with TRBJ1-1, with a weak D call TRBD1 (5 bases). The V end lost 6 bases, the J end lost 8 bases, and 16 bases lay between the germline ends. CDR1 and CDR2 from the germline V gene are MDHEN and SYDVKM. The CDR3 has 13 amino acids. The CDR3 nucleotides are TGTGCCAGCAGCGCACCGGTTCCAGGGGAAGCTTTCTTT. Translation gives CASSAPVPGEAFF.

This CDR3 is CASSIDPPGQPQHF. In nucleotides, the CDR3 is TGTGCCAGTAGTATAGATCCCCCAGGCCAGCCCCAGCATTTT. The chain employs TRBV19 and TRBJ1-5; D call uncertain. Germline V lookup: CDR1 LNHDA, CDR2 SQIVND (reference sequence). V dropped 0 bases and J dropped 7 bases, with 10 bases sitting between them. The CDR3 runs 14 residues.

The CDR3 DNA reads as TGTGCCAGCAGTTACAGGACTAGCGGGACCCAATGGTCGACCACAGATACGCAGTATTTT. It yields the protein CASSYRTSGTQWSTTDTQYF. This sequence joins TRBV6-2 or TRBV6-3 and TRBJ2-3; 12 bases are a match to TRBD2. CDR1 is MNHEY and CDR2 is SVGEGT in the germline V gene. This CDR3 is built from 20 residues. The junction had 14 bases not matched to a gene; V was cut back by 2 bases and J by 2 bases.

This chain joins TRBV27 and TRBJ2-1; D not resolved. Germline V CDR1 and CDR2: MNHEY, SMNVEV (reference sequence). Trimming cost V 6 bases and J 7 bases, with 22 bases left between them. The CDR3 consists of 16 residues. The chain's CDR3 is CASSLRISSPGNEQFF. The CDR3 nucleotides read TGTGCCAGCAGCCTTAGGATTAGCTCCCCTGGGAATGAGCAGTTCTTC.

The rearrangement joins TRBV28 to TRBJ1-2, with 7 bases matching TRBD1. Per the germline V gene, CDR1 is MDHEN and CDR2 is SYDVKM. The CDR3 totals 15 residues. The junction had 13 bases not matched to a gene; V was cut back by 4 bases and J by 8 bases. The DNA of the CDR3 is TGTGCCAGCAGTTGGCGGAGGGGGCCGGGTGAGGGCTACACCTTC. This encodes CASSWRRGPGEGYTF.

J is TRBJ1-1 and V is TRBV6-2 or TRBV6-3, with 7 bases matching TRBD1. V shed 2 bases, J shed 4 bases, and the junction held 13 bases outside the gene matches. The CDR3 is 17 residues long. Germline V gene data show CDR1 as MNHEY and CDR2 as SVGEGT. Written as DNA, the CDR3 is TGTGCCAGCAGTTACAGCAGGGGGGCCCAACTCCGCACTGAAGCTTTCTTT. Its translation: CASSYSRGAQLRTEAFF.

The chain has TRBV6-5 and TRBJ2-5; D unclear. This CDR3 spans 14 amino acids. CDR1 and CDR2 from the germline V gene are MNHEY and SVGAGI. V was pared by 6 bases and J by 1 base, with 12 bases between. The CDR3 DNA sequence: TGTGCCAGCAGACTCCTAGAGATCCAAGAGACCCAGTACTTC. Amino acids: CASRLLEIQETQYF.

The rearrangement links TRBV7-3 to TRBJ2-5; tentatively, D is TRBD2 (5 bases). The CDR3 has 15 residues. Germline V CDR1 and CDR2: SGHTA, FQGTGA. Trimming stripped 3 bases from V and 7 bases from J, with 18 bases between. CDR3 sequence: CASSFSSGNRGTQYF. CDR3 nucleotides: TGTGCCAGCAGCTTTTCTTCGGGGAACCGAGGGACCCAGTACTTC.

The chain employs TRBV20-1 and TRBJ1-2, with 7 bases that match TRBD1. CDR1 DFQATT and CDR2 SNEGSKA come from the germline V gene (reference sequence). CDR3 length equals 10 residues. V was pared by 3 bases and J by 14 bases, with 6 bases of the junction left unmatched. CDR3 coding DNA: TGCAGTGCTAGTGATCAGGGGGATACCTTC. Its translation is CSASDQGDTF.

The chain uses TRBV10-3 and TRBJ1-3; possible D gene TRBD1, 6 bases. CDR1 and CDR2 from the germline V gene are ENHRY and SYGVKD. This CDR3 contains 15 residues. Trimming removed 3 bases from V and 2 bases from J, with 11 bases in between. CDR3 sequence (DNA): TGTGCCATCAGTGATGGGGGGGGCACTGGAAACACCATATATTTT. Protein: CAISDGGGTGNTIYF.

The rearrangement uses TRBV30 and TRBJ2-7; a possible D gene is TRBD2 (5 bases). The ends were cut back, 1 base at V and 5 bases at J, with 9 bases in the middle. This CDR3 has 12 residues. Germline V gene sequence: CDR1 GTSNPN, CDR2 SVGIG (reference sequence). The CDR3 protein is CAWSGRPHEQYF. The CDR3 nucleotides read TGTGCCTGGAGTGGGAGGCCCCACGAGCAGTACTTC.

The genes are TRBV5-4 and TRBJ2-3; 9 nucleotides align to TRBD1. Germline trimming cut 2 bases from V and 7 bases from J; bases unmatched to any gene: 14. Germline CDR1 is SGHNT and CDR2 is YYREEE (reference sequence). The CDR3 sequence is 17 residues long. The CDR3 loop reads CASSFSSTRTGENTQYF. The DNA for the CDR3 is TGTGCCAGCAGCTTCAGCTCGACGAGGACAGGGGAGAATACGCAGTATTTT.

The chain uses TRBV29-1 and TRBJ1-4, with 7 bases matching TRBD1. V was clipped by 2 bases and J by 7 bases; unmatched bases: 7. Looked up from germline, CDR1 is SQVTM and CDR2 is ANQGSEA. CDR3 length: 14 amino acids. CDR3 bases: TGCAGCGTTGAACCGGTCGCAGGGGGTGAAAAACTGTTTTTT. This translates into CSVEPVAGGEKLFF.

In DNA, the CDR3 is TGTGCCAGCAGCTTGACAGGAGTGTACAATGAGCAGTTCTTC. Its translation is CASSLTGVYNEQFF. The rearrangement links TRBV5-4 to TRBJ2-1; TRBD1 is a possible D gene (5 bases). Per germline, CDR1 SGHNT and CDR2 YYREEE (reference sequence). The V and J ends lost 1 base and 4 bases respectively, with 9 bases between them. This CDR3 has 14 residues.

V and J are TRBV15 and TRBJ2-1; 14 nucleotides line up with TRBD2. CDR1 and CDR2 from the germline V gene are LNHNV and YYDKDF (reference sequence). The V gene end was trimmed by 8 bases and the J gene end by 12 bases; junction bases not matched to a gene: 9. The CDR3 has 14 amino acids. CDR3 loop: CATGPGLAGDRQFF. The CDR3, as DNA: TGTGCCACCGGACCGGGACTAGCGGGAGATAGGCAGTTCTTC.

Note on this clone: The same CDR3 arises from other DNA sequences in this sample as well. The chain has TRBV28 and TRBJ1-5; D unclear. Germline V gene data show CDR1 as MDHEN and CDR2 as SYDVKM. Trimming pared 1 base from V and 2 bases from J, leaving 6 bases between. The CDR3 loop spans 14 amino acids. For the CDR3, the DNA is TGTGCCAGCAGTTTATCCGTCGGCAATCAGCCCCAGCATTTT. Translated: CASSLSVGNQPQHF.

The chain carries TRBV5-1 and TRBJ2-1; D is perhaps TRBD1 (6 bases). Per the germline V gene, CDR1 is SGHRS and CDR2 is YFSETQ. V gave up 4 bases and J gave up 0 bases, with 17 bases separating them. This CDR3 has 17 residues. In DNA form, the CDR3 reads TGCGCCAGCAGCCCCCGAGCTAGGGGGAGCTCCTACAATGAGCAGTTCTTC. This codes for CASSPRARGSSYNEQFF.

The chain uses TRBV15 and TRBJ1-1, with a tentative D call TRBD1 (5 bases). Germline V gene lookup returns CDR1 LNHNV and CDR2 YYDKDF (reference sequence). Trimming took 1 base from V and 1 from J, leaving 16 bases between them. CDR3 length equals 17 residues. CDR3 bases: TGTGCCACCAGCAGAGCCAGCATGGGGCGTGGGAACACTGAAGCTTTCTTT. It specifies CATSRASMGRGNTEAFF. Drawing the rest from reference TRBV15 and TRBJ1-1, the complete variable domain is DAMVIQNPRYQVTQFGKPVTLSCSQTLNHNVMYWYQQKSSQAPKLLFHYYDKDFNNEADTPDNFQSRRPNTSFCFLDIRSPGLGDTAMYLCATSRASMGRGNTEAFFGQGTRLTVV.

The chain recombines TRBV6-5 with TRBJ2-7; tentative D call: TRBD2 (6 bases). Deletions cut 7 bases from V and 0 bases from J, with 13 bases between. The germline V gene has CDR1 MNHEY and CDR2 SVGAGI. The CDR3 is made up of 14 amino acids. The CDR3 region has the DNA TGTGCCAGCACTCCGGTCGGGAGCTCCTACGAGCAGTACTTC. It specifies CASTPVGSSYEQYF.

The chain uses TRBV3-1 (or the pseudogene TRBV3-2) and TRBJ1-1; maybe TRBD1 (6 bases). V lost 3 bases to trimming and J lost 0 bases, with 8 bases between them. The CDR3 sequence is 14 residues long. Germline CDR1 and CDR2: LGHDT and YNNKEL (reference sequence). CDR3 in amino acids: CASSHRGVNTEAFF. In nucleotides, the CDR3 is TGTGCCAGCAGCCACAGGGGAGTGAACACTGAAGCTTTCTTT.

The rearrangement uses TRBV15 and TRBJ2-5, with D maybe TRBD2 (5 bases). The CDR3 totals 14 residues. The ends were cut back, 0 bases at V and 4 bases at J, with 9 bases in the middle. Germline CDR1 reads LNHNV; CDR2 reads YYDKDF (reference sequence). As DNA, the CDR3 is TGTGCCACCAGCAGAGATACCGGAGGAGAGACCCAGTACTTC. The encoded protein is CATSRDTGGETQYF.

This clone was found a few times. The chain's CDR3 is CASSLQTGSGTF. CDR3 DNA sequence: TGTGCCAGCAGTCTGCAAACAGGGTCGGGCACCTTC. The chain links TRBV28 to TRBJ1-2, with TRBD1 as a possible D gene (6 bases). The V and J ends lost 5 bases and 13 bases respectively, with 17 bases between them. From germline, CDR1 is MDHEN and CDR2 SYDVKM. The CDR3 is 12 residues long.

J is TRBJ1-4 and V is TRBV19, with D hard to call. This CDR3 has 16 residues. Germline values: CDR1 LNHDA, CDR2 SQIVND (reference sequence). Trimming stripped 6 bases from V and 3 bases from J, with 17 bases between. CDR3 sequence (DNA): TGTGCCAGTAGCCCGTTTCCGATACAGCCTAATGAAAAACTGTTTTTT. This sequence encodes CASSPFPIQPNEKLFF.

The chain recombines TRBV15 with TRBJ2-3; 11 bases line up with TRBD2. Germline V gene lookup returns CDR1 LNHNV and CDR2 YYDKDF (reference sequence). V was pared by 5 bases and J by 2 bases, with 9 bases of the junction left unmatched. The CDR3 runs to 17 residues. CDR3 DNA sequence: TGTGCCACCAGCCGAGGGGGGGGACTAGCGGTCACAGATACGCAGTATTTT. Protein: CATSRGGGLAVTDTQYF. Variable domain in full (rest from reference TRBV15 and TRBJ2-3): DAMVIQNPRYQVTQFGKPVTLSCSQTLNHNVMYWYQQKSSQAPKLLFHYYDKDFNNEADTPDNFQSRRPNTSFCFLDIRSPGLGDTAMYLCATSRGGGLAVTDTQYFGPGTRLTVL.

The rearrangement links TRBV6-2 or TRBV6-3 to TRBJ2-1, with 7 bases aligning to TRBD2. CDR1 and CDR2 from the germline V gene are MNHEY and SVGEGT. The CDR3 is 15 residues long. V dropped 4 bases and J dropped 2; count of bases not matched to a gene: 5. The CDR3 coding sequence is TGTGCCAGCAGTTGGCCTAGCGGCACCTACAATGAGCAGTTCTTC. This gives the protein CASSWPSGTYNEQFF.

This sequence joins TRBV4-1 and TRBJ2-1, with TRBD1 as a possible D gene (6 bases). CDR1 and CDR2 from the germline V gene are MGHRA and YSYEKL. With 4 bases removed from V and 10 bases from J, the gap between germline ends came to 14 bases. The CDR3 loop spans 13 amino acids. The CDR3 loop is CASSLTGTGEQFF. CDR3 coding DNA: TGCGCCAGCAGCCTCACAGGGACCGGAGAGCAGTTCTTC.

The rearrangement uses TRBV3-1 (or the pseudogene TRBV3-2) and TRBJ2-5; 7 positions match TRBD2. Trimming took 4 bases from V and 4 from J; bases not matched to a gene: 12. There are 16 residues in the CDR3. CDR1 is LGHDT and CDR2 is YNNKEL in the germline V gene (reference sequence). The CDR3 nucleotides are TGTGCCAGCAGCCGCATGGGGGGGACCCCGTCAGAGACCCAGTACTTC. Translated: CASSRMGGTPSETQYF.

The chain combines TRBV11-2 with TRBJ2-3; 11 nucleotides align to TRBD2. This CDR3 is built from 15 residues. Looked up from germline, CDR1 is SGHAT and CDR2 is FQNNGV. Trimming at V came to 5 bases and at J to 4 bases, leaving 5 bases not matched to a gene. In DNA form, the CDR3 reads TGTGCCAGCAGCCAGCCGGGACTAGCGGCAGATACGCAGTATTTT. Protein product: CASSQPGLAADTQYF.

J is TRBJ2-7 and V is TRBV6-5, with 7 nucleotides matching TRBD1. V was clipped by 2 bases and J by 8 bases; unmatched bases: 3. The CDR3 extends over 12 amino acids. Looked up from germline, CDR1 is MNHEY and CDR2 is SVGAGI. The CDR3 spells CASSYARGQQYF. DNA for the CDR3: TGTGCCAGCAGTTACGCGAGGGGGCAGCAGTACTTC.